The next 18 T cell receptor beta chains were all read from a single sample in a study of blood T cell repertoires in COVID-19. Generated by immunoSEQ multiplex PCR, the TCRdb table keeps only in-frame clones and is missing some. The sample consists of around 100,000 clones, around nine tenths of them appearing once. Material: peripheral blood. These receptor sequences come from a man aged 40-50 years with acute or convalescent COVID-19.

The V call is TRBV5-1, the J call TRBJ2-7, with TRBD2 matching over 9 bases. The CDR3 runs 19 residues. The germline V gene encodes CDR1 SGHRS and CDR2 YFSETQ. With V trimmed by 0 bases and J by 1 base, 14 bases remained unmatched. The CDR3 DNA is TGCGCCAGCAGCTTGGACCCCCCTCGTCTAGCGGGGATATCCTACGAGCAGTACTTC. Protein product: CASSLDPPRLAGISYEQYF.

V gene TRBV12-3 or TRBV12-4 combines with J gene TRBJ1-1; D perhaps matches TRBD1 (6 bases). Trimming shortened V by 5 bases and J by 8 bases, and 15 bases separated the two germline ends. The CDR3 is 13 residues long. The CDR3 spells CASSPGGPDEAFF. The CDR3, as DNA: TGTGCCAGCAGTCCCGGGGGGCCGGACGAAGCTTTCTTT.

There are a few counts of this clone. The chain uses TRBV13 and TRBJ2-3; no clear D. CDR3 size: 14 residues. Trimming stripped 5 bases from V and 0 bases from J, with 9 bases between. Germline values: CDR1 PRHDT, CDR2 FYEKMQ (reference sequence). Here the CDR3 reads CASSSTSSTDTQYF. CDR3 sequence (DNA): TGTGCCAGCAGCAGCACGTCTAGCACAGATACGCAGTATTTT.

The chain is built from TRBV19 and TRBJ1-4; 10 bases are a match to TRBD1. Trimming took 8 bases from V and 8 from J; bases not matched to a gene: 8. This CDR3 has 14 amino acids. Per germline, CDR1 LNHDA and CDR2 SQIVND (reference sequence). In DNA, the CDR3 is TGTGCCAGTGCCACCGGGACAGGGGTCGAAAAACTGTTTTTT. This encodes CASATGTGVEKLFF.

This chain uses TRBV6-6 with TRBJ1-6; 8 bases align to TRBD1. J gave up 4 bases and V 5 bases, and 7 bases lay outside the gene matches. The CDR3 covers 16 residues. Germline values: CDR1 MNHNY, CDR2 SVGAGI (reference sequence). Written as DNA, the CDR3 is TGTGCCAGCAGTCGAGCTAGGACAGGGTATAATTCACCCCTCCACTTT. Its protein product is CASSRARTGYNSPLHF.

The V gene is TRBV4-3, the J gene TRBJ1-4; a possible D gene is TRBD1 (5 bases). From germline, CDR1 is LGHNA and CDR2 YSLEER. V gave up 1 base and J gave up 0 bases, with 12 bases separating them. The CDR3 is 17 residues long. The CDR3 region is CASSQGAGKATNEKLFF. CDR3 coding DNA: TGCGCCAGCAGCCAAGGGGCAGGGAAGGCAACTAATGAAAAACTGTTTTTT.

This clone came up a few times. CDR3 sequence reads: CATSQGYGYTF. CDR3 DNA sequence: TGTGCCACCAGTCAGGGCTATGGCTACACCTTC. This rearrangement joins TRBV24-1 to TRBJ1-2; a possible D gene is TRBD1 (5 bases). From germline, CDR1 is KGHDR and CDR2 SFDVKD. The V gene lost 6 bases and the J gene lost 4 bases, with 5 bases spanning the gap. This CDR3 region has 11 residues.

In its sample, this clone was seen once. The V call is TRBV6-5, the J call TRBJ2-7; possible D gene TRBD2, 6 bases. V shed 6 bases and J shed 0 bases, with 15 bases lying between them. The CDR3 is made up of 15 amino acids. Germline V lookup: CDR1 MNHEY, CDR2 SVGAGI. CDR3 DNA: TGTGCCAGCAGCTCGGGAGCACACGCCTCCTACGAGCAGTACTTC. Its translation is CASSSGAHASYEQYF.

This chain uses TRBV19 with TRBJ1-2, with 10 bases matching TRBD1. The V gene end was trimmed by 6 bases and the J gene end by 3 bases; junction bases not matched to a gene: 7. The germline CDR1 and CDR2 sequences are LNHDA and SQIVND (reference sequence). The CDR3 extends over 15 amino acids. Here the CDR3 reads CASSPAGTGDYGYTF. CDR3 DNA: TGTGCCAGTAGCCCAGCCGGGACAGGGGACTATGGCTACACCTTC.

The gene calls are TRBV30 and TRBJ1-2; D not certain. This CDR3 comprises 11 residues. Trimming took 5 bases from V and 6 from J, leaving 10 bases between them. In germline, CDR1 is GTSNPN, CDR2 SVGIG (reference sequence). CDR3 in DNA: TGTGCCTGGGGTCAGGCAGATGGCTACACCTTC. Residues: CAWGQADGYTF.

The genes are TRBV11-3 and TRBJ1-1; 12 nucleotides align to TRBD1. J lost 3 bases, V lost 5 bases, and 13 bases had no gene match. The CDR3 sequence is 18 residues long. The germline V gene has CDR1 SGHNT and CDR2 YENEEA. CDR3 coding DNA: TGTGCCAGCAGCCCGTCGGGACAGGGGGCAGACAGGGACACTGAAGCTTTCTTT. Translated, it gives CASSPSGQGADRDTEAFF. The whole variable domain, remainder taken from reference TRBV11-3 and TRBJ1-1, is EAGVVQSPRYKIIEKKQPVAFWCNPISGHNTLYWYLQNLGQGPELLIRYENEEAVDDSQLPKDRFSAERLKGVDSTLKIQPAELGDSAVYLCASSPSGQGADRDTEAFFGQGTRLTVV.

This rearrangement joins TRBV5-4 to TRBJ2-3; a possible D gene is TRBD1 (5 bases). The CDR3 runs to 14 residues. V was cut by 4 bases and J by 6 bases, with 15 bases left in between. Germline V gene data show CDR1 as SGHNT and CDR2 as YYREEE (reference sequence). The CDR3 is CASSEPRALDTQYF. The CDR3 DNA follows: TGTGCCAGCAGCGAACCCAGGGCTTTGGATACGCAGTATTTT.

This chain joins TRBV29-1 and TRBJ2-1, with TRBD2 as a possible D gene (5 bases). V shed 7 bases and J shed 2 bases, with 15 bases lying between them. The CDR3 covers 14 residues. The germline CDR1 and CDR2 sequences are SQVTM and ANQGSEA. The CDR3 loop reads CSALLSGTYNEQFF. The CDR3 DNA is TGCAGCGCGTTGCTAAGCGGTACCTACAATGAGCAGTTCTTC.

The V gene is TRBV30, the J gene TRBJ1-4; D is perhaps TRBD1 (5 bases). Trimming left V 0 bases short and J 5 bases short, with 13 bases between. The V gene's germline CDR1 is GTSNPN and CDR2 SVGIG (reference sequence). The CDR3 is made up of 15 amino acids. CDR3 sequence reads: CAWSVLGGMNEKLFF. The CDR3 DNA sequence: TGTGCCTGGAGTGTACTGGGGGGTATGAATGAAAAACTGTTTTTT.

V gene TRBV2 combines with J gene TRBJ1-2; TRBD1 matches at 7 bases. The CDR3 length is 14 residues. Losses at the gene ends were 1 base for V and 8 bases for J; bases not matched to a gene: 7. Germline V gene lookup returns CDR1 SNHLY and CDR2 FYNNEI. CDR3 residues: CASSEVRQGGGYTF. Here the CDR3 DNA reads TGTGCCAGCAGTGAAGTCCGACAGGGTGGGGGCTACACCTTC.

In this sample, this clone turned up a few times. The chain recombines TRBV30 with TRBJ1-2; TRBD1 aligns across 7 bases. After removal of 8 bases from V and 5 bases from J, the junction contained 8 bases not matched to a gene. The CDR3 extends over 12 amino acids. CDR1 and CDR2 (germline): GTSNPN, SVGIG (reference sequence). The CDR3 bases are TGTGCCAGCCCCGGGACAGCGTATGGCTACACCTTC. The encoded protein is CASPGTAYGYTF.

The table lists this clone with a count of one. The rearrangement joins TRBV7-3 to TRBJ2-5; maybe TRBD2 (6 bases). This CDR3 region has 16 residues. Trimming took off 0 bases at V and 2 bases at J, with 13 bases between the two ends. Germline CDR1 SGHTA, CDR2 FQGTGA. The CDR3 coding sequence is TGTGCCAGCAGCTTAACAGGGAGGAGGGATCAAGAGACCCAGTACTTC. Translating it yields CASSLTGRRDQETQYF.

V gene TRBV5-1 combines with J gene TRBJ2-7; 11 bases are a match to TRBD1. The CDR3 totals 14 residues. Germline V gene data show CDR1 as SGHRS and CDR2 as YFSETQ. The V gene end was trimmed by 7 bases and the J gene end by 1 base; junction bases not matched to a gene: 4. CDR3 region: CASGDRGVSYEQYF. Here the CDR3 DNA reads TGCGCCAGCGGGGACAGGGGGGTTTCCTACGAGCAGTACTTC. The full variable domain, with the rest looked up from reference TRBV5-1 and TRBJ2-7, is KAGVTQTPRYLIKTRGQQVTLSCSPISGHRSVSWYQQTPGQGLQFLFEYFSETQRNKGNFPGRFSGRQFSNSRSEMNVSTLELGDSALYLCASGDRGVSYEQYFGPGTRLTVT.